These 29 T cell receptor beta chains originate from one sample sequenced in a study of blood T cell repertoires in COVID-19 (TCRdb year 2020). Libraries were prepared through the immunoSEQ multiplex PCR assay. In TCRdb, the immuneACCESS table is reduced to in-frame sequences with V and J assigned. These tables do not hold every clone; where another copy was compared, an unresolved V gene accounts for under half, and the others remain unexplained. This sample comprises under 100,000 clones, about 80% of them detected only once. About 11% of the sample belongs to the ten largest clones. Sequencing used peripheral blood. The receptors come from a woman aged 40 to 55 with active or convalescent COVID-19.

The chain employs TRBV28 and TRBJ1-2; D remains unclear. Trimming took off 1 base at V and 8 bases at J, with 11 bases between the two ends. The CDR3 loop spans 13 amino acids. Germline CDR1 and CDR2: MDHEN and SYDVKM. The CDR3, as DNA: TGTGCCAGCAGTTTATACAGCGGGTACGGCTACACCTTC. Its translation is CASSLYSGYGYTF.

The J gene is TRBJ2-2, the V gene TRBV11-2; D unresolved. The V and J ends lost 4 bases and 4 bases respectively, with 7 bases between them. This CDR3 is built from 13 residues. In germline, CDR1 is SGHAT, CDR2 FQNNGV. CDR3 in DNA: TGTGCCAGCAGCTCCTCCAGCACCGGGGAGCTGTTTTTT. Encoded protein: CASSSSSTGELFF.

The table lists this clone with a count of one. This rearrangement joins TRBV5-8 to TRBJ2-7, with D hard to call. This CDR3 spans 13 amino acids. The V end lost 4 bases, the J end lost 0 bases, and 8 bases lay between the germline ends. Germline values: CDR1 SGHTS, CDR2 YDEGEE. The CDR3 DNA reads as TGTGCCAGCAGCGCGTTAGTCTCCTACGAGCAGTACTTC. It codes for CASSALVSYEQYF.

CDR3 sequence (DNA): TGTGCCAGCAGCTTAGGGACAGGTCCTCTTGGCTACACCTTC. This sequence encodes CASSLGTGPLGYTF. This chain joins TRBV7-9 and TRBJ1-2, with 7 bases lining up with TRBD1. The V gene end was trimmed by 1 base and the J gene end by 7 bases; junction bases not matched to a gene: 6. Germline CDR1 SEHNR, CDR2 FQNEAQ (reference sequence). The CDR3 contains 14 residues.

The chain carries TRBV11-3 and TRBJ2-2; 10 nucleotides agree with TRBD2. The J segment lost 7 bases and the V segment lost 4 bases, leaving 3 bases of the junction unmatched. CDR1 and CDR2 from the germline V gene are SGHNT and YENEEA. This CDR3 has 14 amino acids. CDR3 residues: CASSYSGGIGELFF. In DNA, the CDR3 is TGTGCCAGCAGCTATAGCGGGGGGATCGGGGAGCTGTTTTTT.

The chain uses TRBV5-4 and TRBJ2-1; 14 positions match TRBD2. From germline, CDR1 is SGHNT and CDR2 YYREEE (reference sequence). V dropped 2 bases and J dropped 5; count of bases not matched to a gene: 3. This CDR3 is built from 16 residues. CDR3 protein: CASSFGTSGSHNEQFF. The CDR3 coding sequence is TGTGCCAGCAGCTTCGGGACTAGCGGGAGCCACAATGAGCAGTTCTTC. The full variable domain, with the rest looked up from reference TRBV5-4 and TRBJ2-1, is ETGVTQSPTHLIKTRGQQVTLRCSSQSGHNTVSWYQQALGQGPQFIFQYYREEENGRGNFPPRFSGLQFPNYSSELNVNALELDDSALYLCASSFGTSGSHNEQFFGPGTRLTVL.

As DNA, the CDR3 is TGTGCCAGCAGTCCCTCGGGACAGGGTTGGGCTCCCTTAGATACGCAGTATTTT. This gives the protein CASSPSGQGWAPLDTQYF. The chain employs TRBV27 and TRBJ2-3; 9 bases match TRBD1. Germline assignment: CDR1 MNHEY and CDR2 SMNVEV (reference sequence). The CDR3 is made up of 18 amino acids. J lost 5 bases, V lost 5 bases, and 17 bases had no gene match.

The V and J genes are TRBV11-2 and TRBJ1-4, with D maybe TRBD1 (6 bases). The germline CDR1 and CDR2 sequences are SGHAT and FQNNGV. The CDR3 is 13 residues long. V was shortened by 5 bases and J by 2 bases, with 6 bases between the two germline ends. CDR3 sequence (DNA): TGTGCCAGCAGCCAGGGGACTAATGAAAAACTGTTTTTT. Protein product: CASSQGTNEKLFF.

V gene TRBV6-2 or TRBV6-3 combines with J gene TRBJ1-5, with D hard to call. V was pared by 5 bases and J by 15 bases, with 20 bases between. The CDR3 totals 13 residues. Germline CDR1 MNHEY, CDR2 SVGEGT. The CDR3 DNA reads TGTGCCAGCAGTACTCTTTCCATCCCTGTTTGGCATTTT. Translation: CASSTLSIPVWHF.

This clone was detected only once. The chain has TRBV6-5 and TRBJ1-2; tentative D call: TRBD1 (6 bases). V was clipped by 8 bases and J by 4 bases, with 17 bases between them. This CDR3 has 14 residues. Germline V CDR1 and CDR2: MNHEY, SVGAGI. DNA of the CDR3: TGTGCCAGCTGCCCCCAGGGGCCCCTCTATGGCTACACCTTC. Translated: CASCPQGPLYGYTF.

The rearrangement links TRBV6-6 to TRBJ1-5; D may be TRBD1 (6 bases). The V end lost 5 bases, the J end lost 3 bases, and 8 bases lay between the germline ends. The CDR3 has 13 residues. The V gene's germline CDR1 is MNHNY and CDR2 SVGAGI (reference sequence). CDR3 in DNA: TGTGCCAGCAGTCGACAGGCCAATCAGCCCCAGCATTTT. It translates to CASSRQANQPQHF.

The chain carries TRBV28 and TRBJ2-1, with TRBD2 matching 9 bases. V shed 6 bases and J 3 bases; nucleotides not matched to a gene: 9. The CDR3 runs 16 residues. Germline CDR1 MDHEN, CDR2 SYDVKM. The CDR3: CASSLLTSGVYNEQFF. The CDR3 bases are TGTGCCAGCAGCCTCCTGACTAGCGGAGTCTACAATGAGCAGTTCTTC.

CDR3 bases: TGTGCCAGCAGCTTAGAAGGACAGGTGTCTCTCATGAACACTGAAGCTTTCTTT. Protein sequence: CASSLEGQVSLMNTEAFF. V and J are TRBV11-3 and TRBJ1-1; TRBD1 matches at 7 bases. Unmatched junction bases numbered 10, after V lost 0 bases and J lost 0 bases. This CDR3 spans 18 amino acids. The germline V gene encodes CDR1 SGHNT and CDR2 YENEEA.

This chain joins TRBV18 and TRBJ1-1, with 8 bases lining up with TRBD1. In germline, CDR1 is KGHSH, CDR2 LQKENI. The CDR3 totals 11 residues. V trimming: 2 bases; J trimming: 10 bases; junction bases outside the gene matches: 0. CDR3 in DNA: TGTGCCAGCTCACCAGGACAGGGAGCTTTCTTT. It translates to CASSPGQGAFF.

The V and J genes are TRBV19 and TRBJ1-2, with D perhaps matching TRBD1 (5 bases). V was pared by 3 bases and J by 1 base, with 12 bases between. Germline V CDR1 and CDR2: LNHDA, SQIVND (reference sequence). This CDR3 has 15 amino acids. The CDR3 bases are TGTGCCAGTAGTATTCTAACCAGGGATAACTATGGCTACACCTTC. Its protein product is CASSILTRDNYGYTF.

This chain joins TRBV7-8 and TRBJ1-1; D remains unclear. Germline assignment: CDR1 SGHVS and CDR2 FQNEAQ. The CDR3 spans 14 residues. V was cut by 1 base and J by 4 bases, with 10 bases left in between. This CDR3 is CASSLERASTEAFF. CDR3 DNA sequence: TGTGCCAGCAGCTTAGAACGAGCATCCACTGAAGCTTTCTTT.

In this sample, this clone turned up once. The chain couples TRBV9 to TRBJ2-1, with 11 bases lining up with TRBD2. The germline CDR1 and CDR2 sequences are SGDLS and YYNGEE. The CDR3 extends over 15 amino acids. V was pared by 1 base and J by 6 bases, with 3 bases of the junction left unmatched. The CDR3 sequence: CASSVIAGGPNEQFF. The CDR3 nucleotides are TGTGCCAGCAGCGTAATAGCGGGAGGGCCCAATGAGCAGTTCTTC.

This clone was detected a few times. The identical CDR3 is also encoded by other nucleotide sequences in the sample. The chain is built from TRBV5-5 and TRBJ2-7; D is ambiguous. CDR3 length: 14 residues. In germline, CDR1 is SGHKS, CDR2 YYEKEE (reference sequence). With 2 bases removed from V and 1 base from J, the gap between germline ends came to 10 bases. CDR3: CASSLGVSSYEQYF. The CDR3 coding sequence is TGTGCCAGCAGCTTAGGAGTCAGTTCCTACGAGCAGTACTTC.

This clone has only one observation. The chain is built from TRBV28 and TRBJ2-7; 7 nucleotides agree with TRBD2. V lost 3 bases and J lost 3; bases outside the gene matches: 11. This CDR3 spans 16 amino acids. Per germline, CDR1 MDHEN and CDR2 SYDVKM. CDR3 sequence reads: CASSFRGASGSYEQYF. CDR3 bases: TGTGCCAGCAGTTTTCGGGGCGCTAGCGGCAGCTACGAGCAGTACTTC.

The V call is TRBV5-6, the J call TRBJ2-3; TRBD2 aligns across 7 bases. Germline trimming cut 3 bases from V and 1 base from J; bases unmatched to any gene: 11. Germline V gives CDR1 SGHDT, CDR2 YYEEEE. The CDR3 is 17 residues long. This CDR3 reads CASSSIVAGEGTDTQYF. The CDR3, as DNA: TGTGCCAGCAGCTCGATAGTAGCGGGTGAGGGCACAGATACGCAGTATTTT.

This clone has just a few counts. The chain couples TRBV29-1 to TRBJ2-3; D remains ambiguous. Germline loops: CDR1 SQVTM, CDR2 ANQGSEA. With 3 bases removed from V and 0 bases from J, the gap between germline ends came to 4 bases. CDR3 length equals 12 residues. This chain's CDR3 is CSVDISTDTQYF. Here the CDR3 DNA reads TGCAGCGTTGATATCAGCACAGATACGCAGTATTTT.

The rearrangement joins TRBV9 to TRBJ2-7; D is uncertain. V lost 0 bases and J 0 bases, leaving 10 bases between the germline ends. The germline V gene has CDR1 SGDLS and CDR2 YYNGEE. The CDR3 consists of 15 residues. CDR3 coding DNA: TGTGCCAGCAGCGTAGACCCAACGAGCTCCTACGAGCAGTACTTC. It translates to CASSVDPTSSYEQYF.

The chain combines TRBV29-1 with TRBJ2-5, with TRBD2 identical over 12 bases. Unmatched junction bases numbered 9, after V lost 8 bases and J lost 2 bases. From germline, CDR1 is SQVTM and CDR2 ANQGSEA. The CDR3 runs 15 residues. The CDR3 reads CSSEGTSGLQETQYF. CDR3 DNA sequence: TGCAGCAGTGAAGGGACTAGCGGGCTTCAAGAGACCCAGTACTTC.

This chain connects TRBV29-1 to TRBJ2-7; maybe TRBD2 (6 bases). CDR3 length: 11 amino acids. Germline V CDR1 and CDR2: SQVTM, ANQGSEA. Deletions cut 7 bases from V and 7 bases from J, with 14 bases between. The CDR3, as DNA: TGCAGCGCCCGTGGGGGGTGGGAGCAGTACTTC. Protein: CSARGGWEQYF.

A note on this clone: Relative to the germline gene, one junction end is altered; a read error may explain this. The CDR3 here is CASRLDGDGYTF. DNA for the CDR3: TGCGCCAGCAGGTTGGACGGAGATGGCTACACCTTC. This rearrangement joins TRBV5-1 to TRBJ1-2; no clear D gene. The CDR3 contains 12 residues. CDR1 and CDR2 (germline): SGHRS, YFSETQ. Complete variable domain (other parts from reference TRBV5-1 and TRBJ1-2): KAGVTQTPRYLIKTRGQQVTLSCSPISGHRSVSWYQQTPGQGLQFLFEYFSETQRNKGNFPGRFSGRQFSNSRSEMNVSTLELGDSALYLCASRLDGDGYTFGSGTRLTVV.

The chain is built from TRBV7-8 and TRBJ1-2; 9 bases are a match to TRBD1. Trimming took 4 bases from V and 6 from J; bases not matched to a gene: 3. The germline V gene has CDR1 SGHVS and CDR2 FQNEAQ. The CDR3 runs 13 residues. The CDR3 region has the DNA TGTGCCAGCAGCTGGACAGGGGTTCATGGCTACACCTTC. Residues: CASSWTGVHGYTF. Full variable domain (rest looked up from reference TRBV7-8 and TRBJ1-2): GAGVSQSPRYKVAKRGQDVALRCDPISGHVSLFWYQQALGQGPEFLTYFQNEAQLDKSGLPSDRFFAERPEGSVSTLKIQRTQQEDSAVYLCASSWTGVHGYTFGSGTRLTVV.

This chain links TRBV19 with TRBJ2-7, with 9 positions matching TRBD2. This CDR3 is built from 13 residues. The germline V gene has CDR1 LNHDA and CDR2 SQIVND (reference sequence). Unmatched junction bases numbered 8, after V lost 10 bases and J lost 4 bases. CDR3 loop: CATGLALGYEQYF. The CDR3, as DNA: TGTGCCACCGGACTAGCGCTCGGGTACGAGCAGTACTTC.

This clone came up once. This chain uses TRBV6-5 with TRBJ1-4; 7 bases are shared with TRBD1. CDR1 and CDR2 (germline): MNHEY, SVGAGI. This CDR3 spans 15 amino acids. Unmatched junction bases numbered 10, after V lost 8 bases and J lost 4 bases. The CDR3 sequence: CASLGAGTVNEKLFF. CDR3 in DNA: TGTGCCAGCCTGGGGGCGGGGACAGTTAATGAAAAACTGTTTTTT.

The chain has TRBV4-1 and TRBJ1-4, with D maybe TRBD1 (6 bases). Germline lookup yields CDR1 MGHRA and CDR2 YSYEKL. This CDR3 is 15 amino acids long. V lost 2 bases and J 7 bases, leaving 14 bases between the germline ends. DNA for the CDR3: TGCGCCAGCAGCCAATGGGACACGGGGGGTGAAAAACTGTTTTTT. Protein: CASSQWDTGGEKLFF.